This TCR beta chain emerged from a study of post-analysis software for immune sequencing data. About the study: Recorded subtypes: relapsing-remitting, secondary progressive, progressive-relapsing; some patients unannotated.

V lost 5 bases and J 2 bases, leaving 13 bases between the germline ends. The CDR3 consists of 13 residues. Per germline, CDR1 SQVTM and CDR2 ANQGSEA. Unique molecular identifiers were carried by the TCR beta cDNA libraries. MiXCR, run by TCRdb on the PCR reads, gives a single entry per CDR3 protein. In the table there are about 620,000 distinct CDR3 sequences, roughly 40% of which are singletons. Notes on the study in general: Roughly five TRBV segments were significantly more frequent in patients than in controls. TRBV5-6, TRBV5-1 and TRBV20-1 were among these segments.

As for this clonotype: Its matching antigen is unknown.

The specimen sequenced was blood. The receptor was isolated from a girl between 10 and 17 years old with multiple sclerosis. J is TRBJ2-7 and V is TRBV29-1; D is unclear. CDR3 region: CSVRPMGTYEQYF. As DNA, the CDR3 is TGCAGCGTTCGACCTATGGGGACCTACGAGCAGTACTTC.